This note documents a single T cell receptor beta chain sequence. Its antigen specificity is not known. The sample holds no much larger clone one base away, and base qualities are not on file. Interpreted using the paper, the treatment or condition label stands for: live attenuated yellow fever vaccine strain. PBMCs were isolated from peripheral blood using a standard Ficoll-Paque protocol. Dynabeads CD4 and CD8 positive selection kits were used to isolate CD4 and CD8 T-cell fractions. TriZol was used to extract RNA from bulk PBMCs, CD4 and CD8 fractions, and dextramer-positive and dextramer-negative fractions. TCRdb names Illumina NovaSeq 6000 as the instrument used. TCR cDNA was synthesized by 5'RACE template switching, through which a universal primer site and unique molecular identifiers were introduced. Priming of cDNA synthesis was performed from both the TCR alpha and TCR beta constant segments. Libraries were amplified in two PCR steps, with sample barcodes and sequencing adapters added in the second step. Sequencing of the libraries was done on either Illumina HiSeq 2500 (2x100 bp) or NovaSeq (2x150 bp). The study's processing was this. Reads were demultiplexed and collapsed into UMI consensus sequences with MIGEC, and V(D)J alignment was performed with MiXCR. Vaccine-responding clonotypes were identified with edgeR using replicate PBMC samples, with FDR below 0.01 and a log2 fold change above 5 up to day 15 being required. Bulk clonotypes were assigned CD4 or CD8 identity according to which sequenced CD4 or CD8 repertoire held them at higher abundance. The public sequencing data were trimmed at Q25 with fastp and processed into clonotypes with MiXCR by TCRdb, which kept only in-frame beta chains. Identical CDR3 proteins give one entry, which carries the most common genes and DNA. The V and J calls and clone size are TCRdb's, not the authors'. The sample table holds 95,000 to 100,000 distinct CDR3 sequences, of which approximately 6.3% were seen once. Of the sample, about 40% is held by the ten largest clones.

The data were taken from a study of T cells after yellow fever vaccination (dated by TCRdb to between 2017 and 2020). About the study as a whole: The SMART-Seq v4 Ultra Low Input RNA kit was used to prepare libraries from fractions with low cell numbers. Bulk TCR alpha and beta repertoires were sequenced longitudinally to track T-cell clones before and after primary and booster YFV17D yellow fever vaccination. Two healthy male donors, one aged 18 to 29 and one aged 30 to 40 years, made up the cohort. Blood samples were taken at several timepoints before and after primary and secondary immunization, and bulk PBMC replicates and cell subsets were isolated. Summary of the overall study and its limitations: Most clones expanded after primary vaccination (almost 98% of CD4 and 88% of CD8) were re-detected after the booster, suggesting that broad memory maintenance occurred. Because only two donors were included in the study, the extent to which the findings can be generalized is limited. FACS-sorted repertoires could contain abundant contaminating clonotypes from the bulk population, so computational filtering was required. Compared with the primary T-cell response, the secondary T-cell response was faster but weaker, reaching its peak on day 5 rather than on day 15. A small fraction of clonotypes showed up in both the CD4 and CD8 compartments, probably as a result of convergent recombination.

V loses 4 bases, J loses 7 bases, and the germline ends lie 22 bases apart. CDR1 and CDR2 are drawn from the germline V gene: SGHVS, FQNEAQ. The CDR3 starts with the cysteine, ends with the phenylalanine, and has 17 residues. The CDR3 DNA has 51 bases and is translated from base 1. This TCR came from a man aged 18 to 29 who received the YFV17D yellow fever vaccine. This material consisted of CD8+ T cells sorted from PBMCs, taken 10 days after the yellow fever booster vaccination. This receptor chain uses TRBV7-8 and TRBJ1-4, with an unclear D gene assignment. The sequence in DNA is TGTGCCAGCAGCTCCCAGTCCCCCGGGGAATGGGGTGAAAAACTGTTTTTT. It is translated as CASSSQSPGEWGEKLFF. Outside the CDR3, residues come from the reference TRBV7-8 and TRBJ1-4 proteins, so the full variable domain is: GAGVSQSPRYKVAKRGQDVALRCDPISGHVSLFWYQQALGQGPEFLTYFQNEAQLDKSGLPSDRFFAERPEGSVSTLKIQRTQQEDSAVYLCASSSQSPGEWGEKLFFGSGTQLSVL.